Listed here is a single T cell receptor beta chain. The antigen it recognizes is unknown. No much larger clone is present one base from it, and per-base qualities are unavailable. These data belong to a study of T cell therapy product for transplant patients (dated 2019 in TCRdb). Concerning the study at large: The wider healthy donor group was composed of about 19 individuals (10 male and 9 female) aged about 22 to 85 years in Berlin, Germany. Expansion media were supplemented with either IL-7 and IL-15 at 9 to 10 ng/ml or IL-2 at 50 to 60 U/ml. To assess clonal composition, the TCRbeta repertoires of CMV-specific T-cell products grown with and without rapamycin from the same donors were compared. Using CMV as the model virus, the study developed a next-generation autologous adoptive antiviral T-cell product intended for immunosuppressed solid organ transplant patients. Healthy donors (n = 3) were included in the TCRbeta repertoire analysis of rapamycin-treated and untreated products.

The germline V gene yields MGHDK for CDR1 and SYGVNS for CDR2. Trimming removed 7 bases from V and 6 bases from J; the gene matches leave 9 bases unexplained. The CDR3 has 14 amino acids, counting the end cysteine and phenylalanine. CDR3 DNA only is kept here, 42 bases in frame from base 1. The label used for this sample points to: CMVpp65/IE-1-reactive T cells enriched by IFNgamma capture and expanded in vitro. PBMCs were stimulated for 5 to 7 hours with overlapping CMV pp65 and IE-1 peptide pools, each at approximately 0.5 ug/ml. IFNgamma-producing CMV-stimulated cells were positively selected with the IFNgamma Secretion Assay-Cell Enrichment and Detection Kit (Miltenyi Biotec). Enriched IFNgamma+ cells were cultured with irradiated autologous feeders plus either IL-7/IL-15 or IL-2 for roughly 21 days. To get enough cells for the different cell sorting steps, buffy coats were taken from about 15% of the 19 healthy donors. Peripheral blood mononuclear cells were isolated by Biocoll density gradient centrifugation. The buffy coats from healthy donors came from DRK.

Genomic DNA was extracted using an AllPrep DNA/RNA Kit, and TCRbeta CDR3 regions were amplified using the immunoSEQ hsTCRb Kit. The original pipeline was this. Productive rearrangements were in-frame CDR3 nucleotide sequences without stop codons, analyzed in immunoSEQ Analyzer 3.0. Clonality was computed from productive entropy normalized to the number of productive rearrangements, and sample overlap was measured with the Morisita index. TCRdb obtained this table from immuneACCESS and retained in-frame rearrangements with V and J assigned. These tables miss some clones; where compared with another copy, unresolved V genes account for less than half of the shortfall, and the remainder is unexplained. V and J calls and clone size are given by that table; D and trimming were obtained from the DNA. Present in this sample are 950 or so clones, around 40% of which were seen just once. The ten largest clones add up to 20% to 25% of the sample.

General study outcomes and caveats: Compared with untreated products, rapamycin-treated products had a more diverse, less clonal TCRbeta repertoire and more distinct clones. The top 10 clones made up roughly 69% of the repertoire in rapamycin-treated products compared with approximately 90% in untreated products. Paired products from the same donor had many clones in common, while repertoires from different donors did not overlap. The authors suggested that increased clonal diversity in Rapa-TCPs may reflect survival of low-frequency clones and preferential expansion of central memory T cells.

The sample taken for sequencing was a sorted cell population cultured from PBMCs. The source is an adult in good health. Recombination linked TRBV25-1 to TRBJ2-3; TRBD2 fits 8 bases in the junction. Read as DNA, the sequence is TGTGCCAGCACTGTGGCGGGGGGTGGGGATACGCAGTATTTT. This codes for CASTVAGGGDTQYF.